The 27 T cell receptor beta chains presented below share a single source sample, sequenced in a study of regulatory T cells in long-lasting Graves disease. Relying on iRepertoire HTBI primers and Arm-PCR of CDR3 regions, the team built TCR beta libraries. From the multiplex PCR reads, TCRdb called clonotypes with MiXCR, one entry per CDR3 protein. The sample contains 250,000 to 300,000 distinct CDR3 sequences, about 17% of which appear only once. Time point here: newly diagnosed GD, antithyroid drugs for less than 3 months. TCR sequences were obtained from RNA taken from PBMCs. The data were also submitted as part of a second study, on T cells in Graves' hyperthyroidism and ophthalmopathy.

The source was peripheral blood mononuclear cells (PBMCs), collected at new diagnosis, from a patient treated with antithyroid drugs. These receptors were obtained from a woman aged 25 to 39 with Graves disease.

This clonotype was seen at least ten times. V gene TRBV19 combines with J gene TRBJ1-5; D is uncertain. Trimming removed 5 bases at V and 11 bases at J, with 13 bases between. Germline loops: CDR1 LNHDA, CDR2 SQIVND (reference sequence). This CDR3 has 12 residues. CDR3: CASSQSTFAQHF. The CDR3 DNA sequence: TGTGCCAGTAGTCAATCGACGTTTGCCCAGCATTTT.

This clonotype has ten or more counts. This sequence joins TRBV12-3 or TRBV12-4 and TRBJ1-4, with D perhaps TRBD1 (6 bases). The CDR3 covers 13 residues. V was shortened by 6 bases and J by 12 bases, with 17 bases between the two germline ends. The CDR3 nucleotides read TGTGCCAGCAGCTGGACAGACTCAAGGGAACTGTTTTTT. As protein: CASSWTDSRELFF.

About this clonotype itself: A far more abundant clone sits one base away, making this likely a read error. The chain joins TRBV7-2 to TRBJ1-2; D unclear. Germline CDR1 and CDR2: SGHTA and FQGNSA. The CDR3 has 14 residues. In nucleotides, the CDR3 is TGTGCCAGCAGCTTAGTGCGGGGTAGCTATGGCCACACCTTC. Its protein is CASSLVRGSYGHTF.

This clonotype was seen many times. The chain carries TRBV19 and TRBJ1-5; 8 nucleotides align to TRBD1. This CDR3 is built from 16 residues. Germline CDR1 reads LNHDA; CDR2 reads SQIVND (reference sequence). Trimming at V came to 3 bases and at J to 5 bases, leaving 9 bases not matched to a gene. The CDR3, as DNA: TGTGCCAGTAGTATCACGGTCAGGGGGCGCGATCAGCCCCAGCATTTT. It translates to CASSITVRGRDQPQHF.

This chain uses TRBV19 with TRBJ1-2, with a weak D call TRBD1 (6 bases). CDR1 and CDR2 (germline): LNHDA, SQIVND (reference sequence). The CDR3 sequence is 14 residues long. V was pared by 9 bases and J by 3 bases, with 17 bases between. As DNA, the CDR3 is TGTGCCAGCACCCCCGGGGGGGGCGACTATGGCTACACCTTC. Amino acids: CASTPGGGDYGYTF. Full variable domain (rest looked up from reference TRBV19 and TRBJ1-2): DGGITQSPKYLFRKEGQNVTLSCEQNLNHDAMYWYRQDPGQGLRLIYYSQIVNDFQKGDIAEGYSVSREKKESFPLTVTSAQKNPTAFYLCASTPGGGDYGYTFGSGTRLTVV.

Only a few counts were recorded for this clonotype. The V gene is TRBV15, the J gene TRBJ1-6, with D tentatively TRBD1 (5 bases). Deletions cut 0 bases from V and 11 bases from J, with 14 bases between. CDR1 is LNHNV, CDR2 YYDKDF, per germline (reference sequence). The CDR3 length is 15 residues. The CDR3 DNA reads as TGTGCCACCAGCAGAGATCAGCAGGGCCGAGCACCCCTCCACTTT. Residues: CATSRDQQGRAPLHF.

The CDR3 region has the DNA TGTGCCAGCAGCTTTAGCGGGAGTAGTTGGGATGAGCAGTTCTTC. This gives the protein CASSFSGSSWDEQFF. The V and J genes are TRBV11-3 and TRBJ2-1; 9 bases line up with TRBD2. The CDR3 has 15 amino acids. The ends lost 3 bases at V and 8 bases at J; junction bases unmatched: 8. Looked up from germline, CDR1 is SGHNT and CDR2 is YENEEA.

Ten or more counts support this clonotype. This chain connects TRBV7-8 to TRBJ2-7, with a possible D match to TRBD1 (5 bases). V shed 2 bases and J shed 4 bases, with 15 bases lying between them. The CDR3 length is 15 residues. The V gene's germline CDR1 is SGHVS and CDR2 FQNEAQ. The DNA of the CDR3 is TGTGCCAGCAGCTTAACAGGCAGGGTAGGATACGAGCAGTACTTC. It yields the protein CASSLTGRVGYEQYF.

This clonotype was detected ten times or more. This rearrangement joins TRBV7-6 to TRBJ2-6; 7 bases agree with TRBD1. V lost 6 bases to trimming and J lost 3 bases; unmatched junction nucleotides: 5. Germline values: CDR1 SGHVS, CDR2 FNYEAQ. The CDR3 loop spans 15 amino acids. CDR3 protein: CASSFDRDGANVLTF. The CDR3 nucleotides are TGTGCCAGCAGTTTTGACAGGGATGGGGCCAACGTCCTGACTTTC.

This clonotype was counted between two and nine times. The V gene is TRBV5-6, the J gene TRBJ2-7; TRBD1 matches 7 bases. Trimming cost V 2 bases and J 1 base; bases outside gene matches: 6. This CDR3 is built from 15 residues. Germline assignment: CDR1 SGHDT and CDR2 YYEEEE. CDR3 region: CASSFGTAYSYEQYF. The CDR3, as DNA: TGTGCCAGCAGCTTCGGGACAGCTTATTCCTACGAGCAGTACTTC.

This clonotype was picked up many times. This chain joins TRBV6-2 or TRBV6-3 and TRBJ2-1, with 7 bases matching TRBD2. The J segment lost 0 bases and the V segment lost 7 bases, leaving 9 bases of the junction unmatched. The CDR3 has 16 amino acids. CDR1 MNHEY and CDR2 SVGEGT come from the germline V gene. The CDR3 spells CASKGSGFSSYNEQFF. CDR3 DNA sequence: TGTGCCAGCAAAGGTAGCGGGTTTAGCTCCTACAATGAGCAGTTCTTC.

As to this clonotype: Given a far larger clone just one base away, this is likely a sequencing read error. The CDR3 loop reads CASGGPAGGGTYNEQFF. Written as DNA, the CDR3 is TGTGCCAGCGGGGGACCAGCGGGGGGCGGCACCTACAATGAGCAGTTCTTC. V usage is TRBV6-2 or TRBV6-3 and J usage is TRBJ2-1; 9 positions agree with TRBD2. The ends lost 8 bases at V and 2 bases at J; junction bases unmatched: 13. There are 17 residues in the CDR3. Germline lookup yields CDR1 MNHEY and CDR2 SVGEGT.

This clonotype was seen ten or more times. V gene TRBV2 combines with J gene TRBJ1-4, with TRBD1 as a possible D gene (5 bases). The germline CDR1 and CDR2 sequences are SNHLY and FYNNEI. This CDR3 region has 14 residues. Deletions cut 7 bases from V and 1 base from J, with 10 bases between. DNA of the CDR3: TGTGCCAGCACCAAGACAGAAACTAATGAAAAACTGTTTTTT. Residues: CASTKTETNEKLFF.

This clonotype was detected ten times or more. The chain carries TRBV5-1 and TRBJ2-5; D remains unclear. CDR3 length: 15 residues. V dropped 0 bases and J dropped 5 bases, with 14 bases sitting between them. CDR1 SGHRS and CDR2 YFSETQ come from the germline V gene. The CDR3 nucleotides are TGCGCCAGCAGCTTGGTTCCCTCCGGTATGGAGACCCAGTACTTC. Translated, it gives CASSLVPSGMETQYF.

Concerning this clonotype itself: The junction and the germline gene differ at one end; a read error may be behind it. The V gene is TRBV2, the J gene TRBJ2-3; 9 nucleotides match TRBD1. CDR3 size: 15 residues. In germline, CDR1 is SNHLY, CDR2 FYNNEI. The CDR3 DNA reads TGTGCCAGCAGTGAATGGACAGGGGACGCAGATACGCTGTATTTT. Translating gives CASSEWTGDADTLYF.

This clonotype was observed many times. The chain combines TRBV27 with TRBJ1-6, with D possibly matching TRBD1 (5 bases). Between the trimmed V and J ends, which lost 5 bases and 10 bases, there was a span of 15 bases. Germline V CDR1 and CDR2: MNHEY, SMNVEV (reference sequence). This CDR3 has 14 residues. In nucleotides, the CDR3 is TGTGCCAGCAGTGACAACGAGGGGAGATCACCCCTCCACTTT. It yields the protein CASSDNEGRSPLHF.

This clonotype was seen more than once but under ten times. The conserved closing phenylalanine or tryptophan is absent in this CDR3, likely reflecting a read error. The V call is TRBV5-1, the J call TRBJ2-3, with 9 bases matching TRBD2. The J segment lost 0 bases and the V segment lost 3 bases, leaving 2 bases of the junction unmatched. This CDR3 has 15 amino acids. Germline CDR1 and CDR2: SGHRS and YFSETQ. CDR3 nucleotide sequence: TGCGCCAGCAGCTCCGGGACTAGCAGCACAGATACGCAGTATTCT. Protein: CASSSGTSSTDTQYS.

In its sample, this clonotype was seen many times. The V and J genes are TRBV20-1 and TRBJ2-1; perhaps TRBD2 as D (7 bases). Germline V gene sequence: CDR1 DFQATT, CDR2 SNEGSKA (reference sequence). The CDR3 has 14 residues. Between the trimmed V and J ends, which lost 6 bases and 0 bases, there was a span of 12 bases. CDR3 sequence (DNA): TGCAGTGCCGAGGGGGGGAGCTCCTACAATGAGCAGTTCTTC. Translated: CSAEGGSSYNEQFF.

This clonotype occurred many times. This chain joins TRBV9 and TRBJ1-2, with TRBD1 matching over 8 bases. The CDR3 length is 15 residues. Germline CDR1 reads SGDLS; CDR2 reads YYNGEE. The V gene end was trimmed by 4 bases and the J gene end by 4 bases; junction bases not matched to a gene: 9. CDR3 sequence (DNA): TGTGCCAGCAGCTTCGGACAGGGTCTAGGCTATGGCTACACCTTC. It encodes CASSFGQGLGYGYTF.

As concerns this clonotype: One base away lies a much larger clone, so this may be a sequencing read error. The chain is built from TRBV2 and TRBJ2-2, with 10 bases identical to TRBD1. The CDR3 covers 15 residues. Germline assignment: CDR1 SNHLY and CDR2 FYNNEI. V lost 3 bases to trimming and J lost 3 bases; unmatched junction nucleotides: 1. The CDR3 nucleotides are TGTGCCAGCAGTGACGGGACAGGGGACACCGGGGAGCTGTTTTTT. The encoded protein is CASSDGTGDTGELFF.

This clonotype was counted at least ten times. The chain combines TRBV20-1 with TRBJ2-1; TRBD2 aligns across 9 bases. J gave up 4 bases and V 5 bases, and 15 bases lay outside the gene matches. The germline V gene has CDR1 DFQATT and CDR2 SNEGSKA (reference sequence). The CDR3 is 17 amino acids. The CDR3 here is CSASTQGYSGGYNEQFF. The DNA of the CDR3 is TGCAGTGCTTCAACACAAGGATATAGCGGGGGTTACAATGAGCAGTTCTTC.

This clonotype was picked up many times. The chain is built from TRBV2 and TRBJ2-7; TRBD2 agrees at 9 bases. CDR3 length: 14 residues. Germline V gene data show CDR1 as SNHLY and CDR2 as FYNNEI. V dropped 6 bases and J dropped 5; count of bases not matched to a gene: 8. The CDR3: CASRERGAVDEQYF. In nucleotides, the CDR3 is TGTGCCAGCAGAGAGCGGGGGGCCGTGGACGAGCAGTACTTC.

This clonotype was observed many times. The V gene is TRBV3-1, the J gene TRBJ1-5; D is ambiguous. The germline V gene encodes CDR1 LGHDT and CDR2 YNNKEL (reference sequence). The CDR3 totals 15 residues. Deletions cut 5 bases from V and 4 bases from J, with 15 bases between. The DNA of the CDR3 is TGTGCCAGCAGCAATGGACTGCCGACGAATCAGCCCCAGCATTTT. It translates to CASSNGLPTNQPQHF.

This clonotype was seen many times. The chain recombines TRBV6-2 or TRBV6-3 with TRBJ1-1; D gene uncertain. This CDR3 has 12 amino acids. Trimming removed 8 bases from V and 11 bases from J, with 18 bases in between. Germline assignment: CDR1 MNHEY and CDR2 SVGEGT. The CDR3 bases are TGTGCCAGCCAACCAAGCCCCGGGGTGGCTTTCTTT. It encodes CASQPSPGVAFF.

This clonotype showed up just once. This clone may be a read error of a much larger clone one base away. The chain employs TRBV6-2 or TRBV6-3 and TRBJ2-2; unclear D gene. There are 15 residues in the CDR3. V lost 5 bases, J lost 0 bases, and 10 bases lay in between. The V gene's germline CDR1 is MNHEY and CDR2 SVGEGT. CDR3 protein: CASSRTFANTGELFF. The CDR3 DNA is TGTGCCAGCAGTCGCACCTTCGCGAACACCGGGGAGCTGTTTTTT.

There are many counts of this clonotype. V and J are TRBV5-6 and TRBJ2-7, with 7 bases that match TRBD2. CDR1 is SGHDT and CDR2 is YYEEEE in the germline V gene. The CDR3 sequence is 14 residues long. The V segment lost 4 bases and the J segment 6 bases; nucleotides outside the gene matches: 10. The CDR3: CASSPRGGGSEQYF. CDR3 nucleotide sequence: TGTGCCAGCAGCCCCCGTGGGGGGGGGAGCGAGCAGTACTTC.

This clonotype has a count of ten or more. The J gene is TRBJ2-1, the V gene TRBV7-9; D unresolved. Germline assignment: CDR1 SEHNR and CDR2 FQNEAQ (reference sequence). CDR3 length: 14 residues. Trimming took off 6 bases at V and 7 bases at J, with 16 bases between the two ends. CDR3 region: CASRRLPGLNEQFF. The CDR3 DNA follows: TGTGCCAGCAGGCGGCTCCCTGGGCTTAATGAGCAGTTCTTC.